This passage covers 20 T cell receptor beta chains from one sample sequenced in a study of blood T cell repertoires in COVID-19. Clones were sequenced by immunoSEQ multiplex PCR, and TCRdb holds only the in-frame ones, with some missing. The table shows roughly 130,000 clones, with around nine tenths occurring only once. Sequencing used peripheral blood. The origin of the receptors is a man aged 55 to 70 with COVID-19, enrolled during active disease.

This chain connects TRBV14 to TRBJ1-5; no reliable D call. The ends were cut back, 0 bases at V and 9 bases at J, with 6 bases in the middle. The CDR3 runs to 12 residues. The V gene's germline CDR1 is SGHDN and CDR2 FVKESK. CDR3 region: CASSQDLGPQHF. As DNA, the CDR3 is TGTGCCAGCAGCCAAGATCTAGGGCCCCAGCATTTT.

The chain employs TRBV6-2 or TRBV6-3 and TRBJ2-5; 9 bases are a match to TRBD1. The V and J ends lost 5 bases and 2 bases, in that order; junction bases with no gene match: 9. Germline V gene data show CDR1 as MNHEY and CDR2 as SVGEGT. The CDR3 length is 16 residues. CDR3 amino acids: CASSARRDRVQETQYF. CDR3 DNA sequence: TGTGCCAGCAGTGCCCGCCGGGACAGGGTTCAAGAGACCCAGTACTTC.

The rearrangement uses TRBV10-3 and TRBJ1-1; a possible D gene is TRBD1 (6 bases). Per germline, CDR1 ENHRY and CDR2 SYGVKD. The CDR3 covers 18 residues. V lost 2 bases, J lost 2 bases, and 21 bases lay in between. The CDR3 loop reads CAISERGGLQGLNTEAFF. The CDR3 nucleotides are TGTGCCATCAGTGAGAGGGGGGGGCTACAGGGCCTAAACACTGAAGCTTTCTTT.

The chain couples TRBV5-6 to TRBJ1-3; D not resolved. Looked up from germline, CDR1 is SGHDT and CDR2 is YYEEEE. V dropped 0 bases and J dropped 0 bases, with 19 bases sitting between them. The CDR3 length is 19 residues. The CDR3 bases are TGTGCCAGCAGCTTGGGACAAGGCAGACGATTTAGCTCTGGAAACACCATATATTTT. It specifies CASSLGQGRRFSSGNTIYF.

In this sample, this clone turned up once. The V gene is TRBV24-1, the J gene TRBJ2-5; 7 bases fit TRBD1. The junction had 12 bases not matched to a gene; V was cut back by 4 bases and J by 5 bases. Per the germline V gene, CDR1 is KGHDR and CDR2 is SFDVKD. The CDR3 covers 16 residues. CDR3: CATSDPRQGPRETQYF. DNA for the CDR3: TGTGCCACCAGTGACCCCAGACAGGGCCCTAGGGAGACCCAGTACTTC.

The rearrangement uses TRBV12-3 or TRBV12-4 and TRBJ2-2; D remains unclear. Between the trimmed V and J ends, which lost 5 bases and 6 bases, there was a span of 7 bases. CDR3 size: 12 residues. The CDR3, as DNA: TGTGCCAGCAGTCTTACACCCGGGGAGCTGTTTTTT. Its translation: CASSLTPGELFF.

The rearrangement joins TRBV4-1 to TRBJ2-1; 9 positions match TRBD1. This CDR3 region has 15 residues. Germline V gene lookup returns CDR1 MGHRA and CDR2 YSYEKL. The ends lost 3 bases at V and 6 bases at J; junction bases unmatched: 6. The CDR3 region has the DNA TGCGCCAGCAGCCACCCGGGACAGGGTATCAATGAGCAGTTCTTC. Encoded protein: CASSHPGQGINEQFF.

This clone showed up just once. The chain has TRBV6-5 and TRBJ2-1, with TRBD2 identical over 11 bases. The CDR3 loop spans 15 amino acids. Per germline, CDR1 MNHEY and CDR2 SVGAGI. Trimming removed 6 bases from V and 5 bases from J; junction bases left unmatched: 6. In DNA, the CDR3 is TGTGCCAGCAGACTTAGCGGGAGGGGAGACAATGAGCAGTTCTTC. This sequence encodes CASRLSGRGDNEQFF.

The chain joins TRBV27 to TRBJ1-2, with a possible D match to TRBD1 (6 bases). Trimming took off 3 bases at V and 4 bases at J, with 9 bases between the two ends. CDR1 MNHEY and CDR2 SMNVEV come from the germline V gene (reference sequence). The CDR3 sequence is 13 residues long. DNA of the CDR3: TGTGCCAGCAGTTTTAACAGGGCCTATGGCTACACCTTC. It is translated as CASSFNRAYGYTF.

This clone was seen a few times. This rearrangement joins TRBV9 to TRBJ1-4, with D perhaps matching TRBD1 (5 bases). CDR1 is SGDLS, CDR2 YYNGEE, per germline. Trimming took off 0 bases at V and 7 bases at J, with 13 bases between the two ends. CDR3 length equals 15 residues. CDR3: CASSVGGAGREKLFF. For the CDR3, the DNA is TGTGCCAGCAGCGTAGGGGGTGCGGGACGTGAAAAACTGTTTTTT. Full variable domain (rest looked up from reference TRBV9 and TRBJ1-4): DSGVTQTPKHLITATGQRVTLRCSPRSGDLSVYWYQQSLDQGLQFLIQYYNGEERAKGNILERFSAQQFPDLHSELNLSSLELGDSALYFCASSVGGAGREKLFFGSGTQLSVL.

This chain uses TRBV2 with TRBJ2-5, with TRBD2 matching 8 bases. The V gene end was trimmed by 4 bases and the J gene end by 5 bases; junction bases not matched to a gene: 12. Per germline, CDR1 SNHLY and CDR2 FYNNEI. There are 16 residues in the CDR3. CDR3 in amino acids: CASSGASGPYGETQYF. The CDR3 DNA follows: TGTGCCAGCAGTGGGGCTAGCGGGCCGTACGGGGAGACCCAGTACTTC.

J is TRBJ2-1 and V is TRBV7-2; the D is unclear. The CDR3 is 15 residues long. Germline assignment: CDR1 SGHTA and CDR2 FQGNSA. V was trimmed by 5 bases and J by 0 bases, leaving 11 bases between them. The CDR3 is CASSPAPDSYNEQFF. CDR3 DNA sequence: TGTGCCAGCAGCCCAGCGCCAGACTCCTACAATGAGCAGTTCTTC.

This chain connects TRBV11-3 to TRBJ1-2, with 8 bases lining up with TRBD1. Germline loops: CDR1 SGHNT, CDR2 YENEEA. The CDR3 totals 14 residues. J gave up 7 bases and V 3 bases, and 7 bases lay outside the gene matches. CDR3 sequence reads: CASSFNQGAGGYTF. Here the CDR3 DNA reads TGTGCCAGCAGCTTCAATCAGGGGGCAGGTGGCTACACCTTC.

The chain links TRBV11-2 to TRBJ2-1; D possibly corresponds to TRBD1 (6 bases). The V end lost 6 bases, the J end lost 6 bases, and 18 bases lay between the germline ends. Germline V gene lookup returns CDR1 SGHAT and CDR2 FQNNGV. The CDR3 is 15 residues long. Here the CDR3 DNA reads TGTGCCAGCAGACCTCTAGGACAGAGGGGCAATGAGCAGTTCTTC. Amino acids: CASRPLGQRGNEQFF.

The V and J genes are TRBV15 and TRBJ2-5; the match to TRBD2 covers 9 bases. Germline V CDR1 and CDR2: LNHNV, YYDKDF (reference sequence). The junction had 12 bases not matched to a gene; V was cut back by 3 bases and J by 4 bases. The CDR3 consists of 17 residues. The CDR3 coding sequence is TGTGCCACCAGCAGGGGGATTAGCGGGAGTTGGTCAGAGACCCAGTACTTC. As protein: CATSRGISGSWSETQYF.

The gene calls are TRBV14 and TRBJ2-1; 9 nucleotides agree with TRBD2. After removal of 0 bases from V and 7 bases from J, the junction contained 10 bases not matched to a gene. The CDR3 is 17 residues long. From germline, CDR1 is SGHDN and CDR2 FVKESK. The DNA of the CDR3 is TGTGCCAGCAGCCAAGAAGTCGGACTAGCGACGGGGAATGAGCAGTTCTTC. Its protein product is CASSQEVGLATGNEQFF.

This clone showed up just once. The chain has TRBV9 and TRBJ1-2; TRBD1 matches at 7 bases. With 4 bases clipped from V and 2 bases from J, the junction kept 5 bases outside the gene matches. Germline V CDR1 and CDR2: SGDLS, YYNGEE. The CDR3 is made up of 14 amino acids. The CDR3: CASSPDRQNYGYTF. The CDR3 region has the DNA TGTGCCAGCAGCCCGGACAGGCAAAACTATGGCTACACCTTC.

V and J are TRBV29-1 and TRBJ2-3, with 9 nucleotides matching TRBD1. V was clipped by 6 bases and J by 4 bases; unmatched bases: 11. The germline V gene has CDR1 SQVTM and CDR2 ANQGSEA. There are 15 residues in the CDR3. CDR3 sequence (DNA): TGCAGCGTGCTAGGGGACAGGGAGAATTCAGATACGCAGTATTTT. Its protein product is CSVLGDRENSDTQYF.

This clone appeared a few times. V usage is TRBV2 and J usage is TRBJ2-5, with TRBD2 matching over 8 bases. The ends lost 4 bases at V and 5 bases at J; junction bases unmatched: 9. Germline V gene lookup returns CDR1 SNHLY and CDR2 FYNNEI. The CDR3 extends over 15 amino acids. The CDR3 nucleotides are TGTGCCAGCAGTGCGGGCGGCGGGAGGATGGAGACCCAGTACTTC. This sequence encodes CASSAGGGRMETQYF.

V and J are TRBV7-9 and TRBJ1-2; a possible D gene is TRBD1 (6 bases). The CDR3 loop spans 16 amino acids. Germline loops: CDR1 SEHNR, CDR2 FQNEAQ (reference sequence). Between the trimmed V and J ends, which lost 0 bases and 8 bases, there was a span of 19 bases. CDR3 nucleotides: TGTGCCAGCAGCTTAGCGTTCGACAGGACCCCCGGGGGCTACACCTTC. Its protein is CASSLAFDRTPGGYTF.